The 17 T cell receptor beta chains presented below share a single source sample, sequenced in a study of technical replicates of blood from four donors. Sequencing used immunoSEQ multiplex PCR; TCRdb keeps in-frame clones, though not all of them. Of about 82,000 clones in the sample, 85% to 95% are singletons; the top ten hold roughly 0.25%. What was sequenced was T cells isolated from PBMCs. These receptors all come from a human donor in good health.

V usage is TRBV7-9 and J usage is TRBJ1-2; a weak D match, TRBD1 (5 bases). CDR3 length equals 13 residues. Between the trimmed V and J ends, which lost 4 bases and 1 base, there was a span of 7 bases. Germline V lookup: CDR1 SEHNR, CDR2 FQNEAQ (reference sequence). The CDR3 protein is CASSSTVNYGYTF. CDR3 nucleotides: TGTGCCAGCAGCTCGACAGTTAACTATGGCTACACCTTC. Variable domain in full (rest from reference TRBV7-9 and TRBJ1-2): DTGVSQNPRHKITKRGQNVTFRCDPISEHNRLYWYRQTLGQGPEFLTYFQNEAQLEKSRLLSDRFSAERPKGSFSTLEIQRTEQGDSAMYLCASSSTVNYGYTFGSGTRLTVV.

This clone occurred once. The V and J genes are TRBV18 and TRBJ1-1; 9 bases are a match to TRBD1. Germline trimming cut 0 bases from V and 0 bases from J; bases unmatched to any gene: 2. CDR1 is KGHSH and CDR2 is LQKENI in the germline V gene. CDR3 length: 16 amino acids. For the CDR3, the DNA is TGTGCCAGCTCACCACCGGGACAGGGTATGAACACTGAAGCTTTCTTT. Its protein is CASSPPGQGMNTEAFF. Supplemented by reference TRBV18 and TRBJ1-1, the full variable domain reads NAGVMQNPRHLVRRRGQEARLRCSPMKGHSHVYWYRQLPEEGLKFMVYLQKENIIDESGMPKERFSAEFPKEGPSILRIQQVVRGDSAAYFCASSPPGQGMNTEAFFGQGTRLTVV.

The chain employs TRBV9 and TRBJ2-1; 8 bases are shared with TRBD2. The CDR3 is 16 residues long. V was pared by 6 bases and J by 0 bases, with 8 bases of the junction left unmatched. CDR1 is SGDLS and CDR2 is YYNGEE in the germline V gene. The CDR3 region is CASTRGGMSSYNEQFF. The DNA for the CDR3 is TGTGCCAGCACCCGGGGGGGCATGAGCTCCTACAATGAGCAGTTCTTC.

The chain uses TRBV10-1 and TRBJ2-3, with D perhaps matching TRBD2 (6 bases). Trimming pared 0 bases from V and 0 bases from J, leaving 19 bases between. The CDR3 length is 19 residues. Germline loops: CDR1 WNHNN, CDR2 SYGVQD (reference sequence). CDR3: CASSESVLTPGTSTDTQYF. CDR3 sequence (DNA): TGCGCCAGCAGTGAGTCGGTATTAACTCCCGGGACTAGCACAGATACGCAGTATTTT.

The rearrangement joins TRBV12-5 to TRBJ2-1; weak D call: TRBD1 (6 bases). The germline gives CDR1 LGHNT, CDR2 FRNRAP. The CDR3 has 15 residues. Trimming left V 6 bases short and J 7 bases short, with 19 bases between. CDR3 nucleotide sequence: TGTGCTAGTGGGCCCGGGCAGGGGCGCGATAATGAGCAGTTCTTC. Its protein is CASGPGQGRDNEQFF. The variable domain in full, completed from reference TRBV12-5 and TRBJ2-1, reads DARVTQTPRHKVTEMGQEVTMRCQPILGHNTVFWYRQTMMQGLELLAYFRNRAPLDDSGMPKDRFSAEMPDATLATLKIQPSEPRDSAVYFCASGPGQGRDNEQFFGPGTRLTVL.

This chain uses TRBV5-5 with TRBJ2-1; weak D call: TRBD1 (6 bases). The CDR3 is 13 residues long. The germline CDR1 and CDR2 sequences are SGHKS and YYEKEE (reference sequence). V was trimmed by 4 bases and J by 9 bases, leaving 14 bases between them. CDR3: CASSHSPGAEQFF. In DNA form, the CDR3 reads TGTGCCAGCAGCCACTCTCCAGGGGCTGAGCAGTTCTTC. The full variable domain, rest sourced from reference TRBV5-5 and TRBJ2-1, is DAGVTQSPTHLIKTRGQQVTLRCSPISGHKSVSWYQQVLGQGPQFIFQYYEKEERGRGNFPDRFSARQFPNYSSELNVNALLLGDSALYLCASSHSPGAEQFFGPGTRLTVL.

In its sample, this clone was seen once. The chain carries TRBV10-2 and TRBJ1-2; perhaps TRBD1 as D (6 bases). The length of the CDR3 is 14 residues. Trimming took off 5 bases at V and 2 bases at J, with 12 bases between the two ends. Per germline, CDR1 WSHSY and CDR2 SAAADI. CDR3 region: CASSLQGWNYGYTF. The CDR3 DNA follows: TGCGCCAGCAGTCTCCAGGGGTGGAACTATGGCTACACCTTC.

This chain links TRBV7-9 with TRBJ1-1; perhaps TRBD1 as D (5 bases). This CDR3 is 14 amino acids long. CDR1 is SEHNR, CDR2 FQNEAQ, per germline (reference sequence). V was pared by 5 bases and J by 0 bases, with 10 bases between. The CDR3 sequence is CASSQAGLNTEAFF. The CDR3 region has the DNA TGTGCCAGCAGCCAAGCGGGGCTGAACACTGAAGCTTTCTTT.

The chain combines TRBV5-4 with TRBJ2-5; TRBD2 matches 7 bases. V trimming: 4 bases; J trimming: 4 bases; junction bases outside the gene matches: 4. Looked up from germline, CDR1 is SGHNT and CDR2 is YYREEE (reference sequence). This CDR3 spans 13 amino acids. The CDR3 DNA sequence: TGTGCCAGCAGCGCAGCGGGGACAGAGACCCAGTACTTC. It specifies CASSAAGTETQYF.

This rearrangement joins TRBV20-1 to TRBJ2-5; a weak D match, TRBD2 (5 bases). Germline V gene sequence: CDR1 DFQATT, CDR2 SNEGSKA (reference sequence). CDR3 length: 11 amino acids. V lost 1 base and J lost 5, with 5 bases in between. The CDR3 protein is CSARGGETQYF. The DNA for the CDR3 is TGCAGTGCTAGAGGCGGGGAGACCCAGTACTTC.

This chain joins TRBV28 and TRBJ1-1, with TRBD1 matching over 7 bases. The CDR3 extends over 14 amino acids. CDR1 and CDR2 (germline): MDHEN, SYDVKM. The ends lost 5 bases at V and 7 bases at J; junction bases unmatched: 10. The CDR3 DNA follows: TGTGCCAGCAGTGAGTTAAAGGGACAGCGTGAAGCTTTCTTT. It translates to CASSELKGQREAFF.

The chain couples TRBV6-5 to TRBJ1-3; a weak D match, TRBD1 (5 bases). CDR3 length: 16 residues. V was shortened by 4 bases and J by 4 bases, with 17 bases between the two germline ends. The germline gives CDR1 MNHEY, CDR2 SVGAGI. This CDR3 is CASSLTTGSGGNTIYF. The CDR3 region has the DNA TGTGCCAGCAGTTTAACCACAGGTTCGGGCGGAAACACCATATATTTT.

CDR3 coding DNA: TGTGCCAGCAGTGTGTCACTAGCGGACACAGATACGCAGTATTTT. Its translation: CASSVSLADTDTQYF. V usage is TRBV6-4 and J usage is TRBJ2-3, with TRBD2 identical over 8 bases. Germline V gene lookup returns CDR1 MRHNA and CDR2 SNTAGT. The CDR3 is made up of 15 amino acids. V was clipped by 4 bases and J by 2 bases; unmatched bases: 5.

This chain's CDR3 is CASSIGHRNQPQHF. The CDR3 DNA sequence: TGTGCCAGTAGTATAGGTCACAGAAATCAGCCCCAGCATTTT. The rearrangement uses TRBV19 and TRBJ1-5; D is unclear. This CDR3 has 14 amino acids. V lost 1 base to trimming and J lost 4 bases, with 8 bases between them. Germline V CDR1 and CDR2: LNHDA, SQIVND (reference sequence).

The V gene is TRBV6-1, the J gene TRBJ2-5; no firm D call. CDR3 length equals 12 residues. Germline V CDR1 and CDR2: MNHNS, SASEGT. Trimming removed 3 bases from V and 5 bases from J, with 7 bases in between. The CDR3 sequence is CASSDPAETQYF. As DNA, the CDR3 is TGTGCCAGCAGTGATCCCGCGGAGACCCAGTACTTC.

The genes are TRBV2 and TRBJ2-7; 11 bases are a match to TRBD2. Germline trimming cut 4 bases from V and 2 bases from J; bases unmatched to any gene: 16. Germline CDR1 reads SNHLY; CDR2 reads FYNNEI. CDR3 length: 19 residues. This CDR3 reads CASSVSLRGPSGRTYEQYF. Here the CDR3 DNA reads TGTGCCAGCAGTGTATCCCTCCGAGGCCCTAGCGGGAGGACCTACGAGCAGTACTTC.

The chain employs TRBV6-5 and TRBJ2-1; D ambiguous. The CDR3 runs 13 residues. V gave up 6 bases and J gave up 4 bases, with 10 bases separating them. Germline CDR1 MNHEY, CDR2 SVGAGI. CDR3 DNA sequence: TGTGCCAGCAGAGAGACTCGATACAATGAGCAGTTCTTC. Residues: CASRETRYNEQFF.